Shown below are 20 T cell receptor beta chains from a single sample sequenced in a study of metastatic and nonmetastatic thyroid tumors (dated by TCRdb to 2020 to 2021). No patient had received any treatment before thyroid surgery. Library preparation employed PCR. The sequencer was an Illumina HiSeq 4000. TCRdb applied fastp at Q25 and MiXCR to the public reads, then kept only in-frame beta chains. In all, the sample holds about 19,000 clones, and roughly 25% of those were seen once. 3% to 4% of the sample is taken by the ten largest. Sequenced input: blood. Every receptor here comes from a male donor with papillary thyroid cancer or a benign thyroid nodule (not recorded which). Some clones in this sample may be carry-over from other donors' samples.

This clone is medium-sized. The V gene is TRBV28, the J gene TRBJ1-3; D gene ambiguous. Germline CDR1 is MDHEN and CDR2 is SYDVKM. The V and J ends lost 4 bases and 2 bases respectively, with 12 bases between them. This CDR3 comprises 15 residues. The DNA for the CDR3 is TGTGCCAGCAGTTCCTATAGCGGGGCTGGAAACACCATATATTTT. Encoded protein: CASSSYSGAGNTIYF.

About this clone: Here the CDR3 omits its conserved ending phenylalanine or tryptophan, so a read error is the likely source. The rearrangement uses TRBV7-9 and TRBJ1-1; D not certain. Deletions cut 1 base from V and 7 bases from J, with 7 bases between. Germline CDR1 reads SEHNR; CDR2 reads FQNEAQ (reference sequence). The CDR3 sequence is 12 residues long. CDR3 coding DNA: TGTGCCAGCAGCTTAGATGGGGTTGAAGCTTTCCTT. It encodes CASSLDGVEAFL.

The V gene is TRBV27, the J gene TRBJ1-1; D gene ambiguous. The CDR3 runs 12 residues. Germline loops: CDR1 MNHEY, CDR2 SMNVEV (reference sequence). Trimming left V 5 bases short and J 5 bases short, with 9 bases between. This CDR3 is CASSQVGTEAFF. The CDR3 coding sequence is TGTGCCAGCAGTCAGGTAGGAACTGAAGCTTTCTTT.

The rearrangement joins TRBV5-5 to TRBJ2-1; D is perhaps TRBD1 (5 bases). Trimming pared 1 base from V and 5 bases from J, leaving 10 bases between. From germline, CDR1 is SGHKS and CDR2 YYEKEE (reference sequence). The CDR3 is made up of 14 amino acids. The CDR3 bases are TGTGCCAGCAGCTTGTCCAGGGCGAACAATGAGCAGTTCTTC. This codes for CASSLSRANNEQFF.

The chain couples TRBV28 to TRBJ1-1; D unresolved. The V end lost 3 bases, the J end lost 4 bases, and 3 bases lay between the germline ends. CDR1 is MDHEN and CDR2 is SYDVKM in the germline V gene. CDR3 length equals 11 residues. CDR3 in amino acids: CASSLGTEAFF. CDR3 nucleotide sequence: TGTGCCAGCAGTTTGGGCACTGAAGCTTTCTTT.

This clone was found a few times. V and J are TRBV27 and TRBJ2-7; TRBD2 aligns across 8 bases. The CDR3 contains 15 residues. V was pared by 2 bases and J by 7 bases, with 10 bases of the junction left unmatched. CDR1 is MNHEY and CDR2 is SMNVEV in the germline V gene (reference sequence). The CDR3 protein is CASSLTGAGGGEQYF. The CDR3 nucleotides are TGTGCCAGCAGTTTAACTGGAGCCGGCGGGGGGGAGCAGTACTTC.

This clone was detected only a few times. This chain uses TRBV27 with TRBJ2-1; D gene ambiguous. The V and J ends lost 5 bases and 8 bases respectively, with 13 bases between them. This CDR3 has 13 amino acids. Germline V gene sequence: CDR1 MNHEY, CDR2 SMNVEV (reference sequence). This CDR3 is CASSPRPGYEQFF. As DNA, the CDR3 is TGTGCCAGCAGTCCGAGACCCGGCTATGAGCAGTTCTTC.

This clone was counted at least ten times. The chain's CDR3 is CSATPGLDRLKSSYNEQFF. In DNA form, the CDR3 reads TGCAGTGCTACTCCAGGACTAGACAGATTAAAGAGCTCCTACAATGAGCAGTTCTTC. The chain carries TRBV20-1 and TRBJ2-1; 7 bases agree with TRBD2. After removal of 4 bases from V and 0 bases from J, the junction contained 18 bases not matched to a gene. The CDR3 spans 19 residues. From germline, CDR1 is DFQATT and CDR2 SNEGSKA (reference sequence).

This clone showed up many times. The J gene is TRBJ2-6, the V gene TRBV5-4, with D possibly being TRBD1 (5 bases). Trimming cost V 0 bases and J 0 bases, with 13 bases left between them. This CDR3 has 18 amino acids. Germline lookup yields CDR1 SGHNT and CDR2 YYREEE (reference sequence). This CDR3 is CASSLGGSASSGANVLTF. The CDR3 DNA follows: TGTGCCAGCAGCTTGGGGGGCTCAGCTAGCTCTGGGGCCAACGTCCTGACTTTC.

The rearrangement uses TRBV24-1 and TRBJ1-2; 7 bases are a match to TRBD1. In germline, CDR1 is KGHDR, CDR2 SFDVKD. The CDR3 has 12 amino acids. Trimming cost V 9 bases and J 4 bases; bases outside gene matches: 4. The CDR3 DNA reads TGTGCCACCGAGGACAGGTCCTATGGCTACACCTTC. Residues: CATEDRSYGYTF.

A few counts support this clone. CDR3 residues: CATSDPGHPKYNEQFF. CDR3 nucleotides: TGTGCCACCAGTGATCCCGGACACCCGAAGTACAATGAGCAGTTCTTC. This chain links TRBV24-1 with TRBJ2-1; D is perhaps TRBD1 (5 bases). CDR3 length: 16 amino acids. Per germline, CDR1 KGHDR and CDR2 SFDVKD. Between the trimmed V and J ends, which lost 3 bases and 4 bases, there was a span of 15 bases.

Only a few counts were recorded for this clone. This sequence joins TRBV6-1 and TRBJ2-2, with 9 positions matching TRBD1. V lost 7 bases and J lost 1; bases outside the gene matches: 7. CDR3 length: 16 amino acids. Germline V CDR1 and CDR2: MNHNS, SASEGT. The CDR3 nucleotides are TGTGCCAGCAACCCTCGGACAGGGGTGAACACCGGGGAGCTGTTTTTT. As protein: CASNPRTGVNTGELFF.

This clone was counted at least ten times. The V and J genes are TRBV5-1 and TRBJ1-1; D is perhaps TRBD1 (6 bases). Per germline, CDR1 SGHRS and CDR2 YFSETQ. This CDR3 has 15 residues. V shed 0 bases and J shed 1 base, with 10 bases lying between them. The CDR3 reads CASSLAGGGNTEAFF. DNA for the CDR3: TGCGCCAGCAGCTTGGCCGGGGGCGGGAACACTGAAGCTTTCTTT.

In this sample, this clone is medium-sized (0.01 to 0.1%). The rearrangement joins TRBV5-1 to TRBJ2-2, with 9 bases that match TRBD1. The germline V gene has CDR1 SGHRS and CDR2 YFSETQ. The V gene end was trimmed by 2 bases and the J gene end by 2 bases; junction bases not matched to a gene: 4. The CDR3 extends over 16 amino acids. CDR3 nucleotides: TGCGCCAGCAGCTTCTCGGGACAGGGTAACACCGGGGAGCTGTTTTTT. This codes for CASSFSGQGNTGELFF. Using reference TRBV5-1 and TRBJ2-2 for the parts outside the CDR3, the full variable domain is KAGVTQTPRYLIKTRGQQVTLSCSPISGHRSVSWYQQTPGQGLQFLFEYFSETQRNKGNFPGRFSGRQFSNSRSEMNVSTLELGDSALYLCASSFSGQGNTGELFFGEGSRLTVL.

This clone came up a few times. The chain recombines TRBV28 with TRBJ1-6; no clear D gene. CDR1 is MDHEN, CDR2 SYDVKM, per germline. V was shortened by 6 bases and J by 7 bases, with 13 bases between the two germline ends. The CDR3 length is 14 residues. The CDR3 spells CASSPRGSNSPLHF. CDR3 DNA: TGTGCCAGCAGCCCTCGCGGGTCCAATTCACCCCTCCACTTT.

There are a few counts of this clone. This chain joins TRBV6-5 and TRBJ1-5; no firm D call. Germline values: CDR1 MNHEY, CDR2 SVGAGI. The CDR3 length is 13 residues. Between the trimmed V and J ends, which lost 5 bases and 9 bases, there was a span of 14 bases. The CDR3 DNA reads as TGTGCCAGCAGTAACTTCCTAGGTGGGCCCCAGCATTTT. It is translated as CASSNFLGGPQHF.

This clone came up a few times. The rearrangement joins TRBV11-2 to TRBJ1-2; no reliable D call. In germline, CDR1 is SGHAT, CDR2 FQNNGV. V lost 0 bases to trimming and J lost 5 bases, with 7 bases between them. The CDR3 has 13 amino acids. The CDR3 DNA reads as TGTGCCAGCAGCTTAGATTTTGGGTATGGCTACACCTTC. Protein product: CASSLDFGYGYTF.

The V gene is TRBV7-2, the J gene TRBJ2-7; D is unresolved. Trimming shortened V by 2 bases and J by 5 bases, and 7 bases separated the two germline ends. CDR1 and CDR2 (germline): SGHTA, FQGNSA. The CDR3 sequence is 12 residues long. The CDR3 here is CASSLLGNEQYF. The CDR3 DNA follows: TGTGCCAGCAGCTTATTAGGGAACGAGCAGTACTTC. The entire variable domain, with the rest obtained from reference TRBV7-2 and TRBJ2-7, is as follows: GAGVSQSPSNKVTEKGKDVELRCDPISGHTALYWYRQSLGQGLEFLIYFQGNSAPDKSGLPSDRFSAERTGGSVSTLTIQRTQQEDSAVYLCASSLLGNEQYFGPGTRLTVT.

This clone is labeled medium-sized (0.01 to 0.1%). The chain joins TRBV6-2 or TRBV6-3 to TRBJ1-5; D gene uncertain. This CDR3 region has 16 residues. Deletions cut 1 base from V and 4 bases from J, with 14 bases between. Germline CDR1 and CDR2: MNHEY and SVGEGT. The CDR3: CASSYWAGRYNQPQHF. The CDR3 region has the DNA TGTGCCAGCAGTTACTGGGCGGGGAGGTATAATCAGCCCCAGCATTTT.

This clone was seen ten or more times. The rearrangement uses TRBV12-3 or TRBV12-4 and TRBJ1-4; 11 bases line up with TRBD1. The CDR3 loop spans 13 amino acids. The V segment lost 5 bases and the J segment 8 bases; nucleotides outside the gene matches: 1. The CDR3 loop reads CASSRDRGEKLFF. The CDR3 nucleotides are TGTGCCAGCAGTCGGGACAGGGGGGAAAAACTGTTTTTT.